One and the same sample provided the 23 T cell receptor beta chains below, sequenced in a study of blood T cell repertoires in COVID-19. TCRdb's table, derived via immunoSEQ multiplex PCR, lists solely in-frame clones and lacks some. The data hold 350,000 to 450,000 clones, with around 85% observed a single time. The source material was peripheral blood. The receptors originated from a woman younger than 30 with acute or convalescent COVID-19.

There are a few counts of this clone. The V and J genes are TRBV9 and TRBJ1-1; D not certain. Trimming left V 4 bases short and J 1 base short, with 17 bases between. Per the germline V gene, CDR1 is SGDLS and CDR2 is YYNGEE. The CDR3 has 16 amino acids. CDR3 in amino acids: CASSPIEASGNTEAFF. The CDR3 bases are TGTGCCAGCAGCCCCATAGAAGCCTCGGGGAACACTGAAGCTTTCTTT. Full variable domain (remainder filled in from reference TRBV9 and TRBJ1-1): DSGVTQTPKHLITATGQRVTLRCSPRSGDLSVYWYQQSLDQGLQFLIQYYNGEERAKGNILERFSAQQFPDLHSELNLSSLELGDSALYFCASSPIEASGNTEAFFGQGTRLTVV.

V gene TRBV6-5 combines with J gene TRBJ1-2; TRBD1 matches 7 bases. Germline CDR1 reads MNHEY; CDR2 reads SVGAGI. V gave up 10 bases and J gave up 7 bases; unmatched junction bases: 9. There are 12 residues in the CDR3. This chain's CDR3 is CATTTGMGGYTF. The CDR3 DNA is TGTGCCACAACGACAGGGATGGGTGGCTACACCTTC.

The rearrangement links TRBV11-2 to TRBJ1-1, with 8 bases identical to TRBD1. Germline-derived CDR1 and CDR2 are SGHAT and FQNNGV. The junction had 9 bases not matched to a gene; V was cut back by 2 bases and J by 7 bases. The CDR3 is made up of 15 amino acids. The CDR3 DNA reads TGTGCCAGCAGCTTAAGTGGCAGGGGGCCGAGTGAAGCTTTCTTT. This gives the protein CASSLSGRGPSEAFF.

This clone showed up just a few times. This rearrangement joins TRBV6-2 or TRBV6-3 to TRBJ1-2; D gene unclear. Trimming left V 5 bases short and J 4 bases short, with 8 bases between. Germline values: CDR1 MNHEY, CDR2 SVGEGT. The CDR3 runs to 12 residues. CDR3 in DNA: TGTGCCAGCAGTGACACCGCCTATGGCTACACCTTC. Amino acid sequence: CASSDTAYGYTF.

The genes are TRBV2 and TRBJ1-2, with 10 bases fitting TRBD1. This CDR3 has 15 amino acids. Losses at the gene ends were 5 bases for V and 3 bases for J; bases not matched to a gene: 6. Germline V CDR1 and CDR2: SNHLY, FYNNEI. DNA of the CDR3: TGTGCCAGCAGTCTGGGACAGGGGAGGGACTATGGCTACACCTTC. This sequence encodes CASSLGQGRDYGYTF.

This clone has only one observation. The chain has TRBV5-5 and TRBJ2-1; 8 bases map to TRBD2. The germline gives CDR1 SGHKS, CDR2 YYEKEE (reference sequence). V lost 1 base, J lost 6 bases, and 6 bases stayed unmatched. The CDR3 is 15 residues long. In nucleotides, the CDR3 is TGTGCCAGCAGCTTGTTCGCGGGAGGAGGCAATGAGCAGTTCTTC. Amino acid sequence: CASSLFAGGGNEQFF.

Worth noting for this clone: At the DNA level, this CDR3 is encoded by other sequences in the same sample as well. This sequence joins TRBV29-1 and TRBJ2-5; D may be TRBD1 (6 bases). Germline V gene data show CDR1 as SQVTM and CDR2 as ANQGSEA. Trimming shortened V by 4 bases and J by 4 bases, and 10 bases separated the two germline ends. There are 12 residues in the CDR3. The CDR3 protein is CSVVLGGETQYF. In nucleotides, the CDR3 is TGCAGCGTTGTTCTAGGGGGAGAGACCCAGTACTTC.

The chain is built from TRBV27 and TRBJ2-5; D is perhaps TRBD1 (6 bases). V was clipped by 2 bases and J by 0 bases, with 7 bases between them. The CDR3 spans 14 residues. CDR1 and CDR2 (germline): MNHEY, SMNVEV (reference sequence). CDR3 sequence reads: CASSLDRYQETQYF. CDR3 bases: TGTGCCAGCAGTTTAGACAGGTACCAAGAGACCCAGTACTTC.

This clone was seen a single time. The genes are TRBV5-1 and TRBJ1-6, with D perhaps matching TRBD1 (5 bases). V lost 4 bases and J 2 bases, leaving 16 bases between the germline ends. The CDR3 length is 17 residues. CDR1 is SGHRS and CDR2 is YFSETQ in the germline V gene. The CDR3 loop is CASSQSSRGTYNSPLHF. CDR3 in DNA: TGCGCCAGCAGCCAATCTTCTCGGGGGACCTATAATTCACCCCTCCACTTT.

This chain links TRBV19 with TRBJ2-5; 7 nucleotides line up with TRBD1. The ends lost 4 bases at V and 1 base at J; junction bases unmatched: 12. Germline CDR1 is LNHDA and CDR2 is SQIVND (reference sequence). The CDR3 length is 17 residues. The CDR3 is CASSTVRSRGIQETQYF. DNA of the CDR3: TGTGCCAGTAGTACCGTTAGAAGCAGGGGGATCCAAGAGACCCAGTACTTC. Drawing the rest from reference TRBV19 and TRBJ2-5, the complete variable domain is DGGITQSPKYLFRKEGQNVTLSCEQNLNHDAMYWYRQDPGQGLRLIYYSQIVNDFQKGDIAEGYSVSREKKESFPLTVTSAQKNPTAFYLCASSTVRSRGIQETQYFGPGTRLLVL.

This chain uses TRBV19 with TRBJ1-1, with D unresolved. Deletions cut 5 bases from V and 1 base from J, with 11 bases between. This CDR3 contains 14 residues. CDR1 and CDR2 from the germline V gene are LNHDA and SQIVND (reference sequence). CDR3 DNA sequence: TGTGCCAGTAGTCCCATTAATAGGAACACTGAAGCTTTCTTT. This gives the protein CASSPINRNTEAFF.

The chain is built from TRBV24-1 and TRBJ1-2; D might be TRBD1 (5 bases). Trimming stripped 3 bases from V and 4 bases from J, with 11 bases between. Per germline, CDR1 KGHDR and CDR2 SFDVKD. The CDR3 loop spans 14 amino acids. The CDR3 DNA sequence: TGTGCCACCAGTGATGCGGGACCATCCTATGGCTACACCTTC. Translated, it gives CATSDAGPSYGYTF.

This chain joins TRBV19 and TRBJ2-7; a weak D match, TRBD2 (5 bases). Germline V lookup: CDR1 LNHDA, CDR2 SQIVND (reference sequence). V was cut by 3 bases and J by 3 bases, with 18 bases left in between. This CDR3 comprises 16 residues. Here the CDR3 DNA reads TGTGCCAGTAGTATCAATTTCCGGGGTGGTTTCTACGAGCAGTACTTC. Its protein product is CASSINFRGGFYEQYF.

This rearrangement joins TRBV6-5 to TRBJ1-2, with a weak D call TRBD1 (6 bases). Germline loops: CDR1 MNHEY, CDR2 SVGAGI. Trimming removed 2 bases at V and 3 bases at J, with 7 bases between. The CDR3 is made up of 13 amino acids. CDR3 loop: CASSYPGDYGYTF. As DNA, the CDR3 is TGTGCCAGCAGTTACCCAGGGGACTATGGCTACACCTTC.

The chain couples TRBV19 to TRBJ2-1, with 7 bases matching TRBD1. CDR3 length: 14 residues. The V gene end was trimmed by 5 bases and the J gene end by 2 bases; junction bases not matched to a gene: 3. CDR1 and CDR2 from the germline V gene are LNHDA and SQIVND (reference sequence). CDR3 bases: TGTGCCAGTAGTCTCGGACAGGCCTACAATGAGCAGTTCTTC. Translated: CASSLGQAYNEQFF.

The sample holds one count of this clone. This chain links TRBV28 with TRBJ2-7, with 9 bases that match TRBD1. The CDR3 contains 12 residues. After removal of 8 bases from V and 4 bases from J, the junction contained 3 bases not matched to a gene. The V gene's germline CDR1 is MDHEN and CDR2 SYDVKM. Written as DNA, the CDR3 is TGTGCCAGCCGGACAGGGGATTACGAGCAGTACTTC. This encodes CASRTGDYEQYF. The entire variable domain, with the rest obtained from reference TRBV28 and TRBJ2-7, is as follows: DVKVTQSSRYLVKRTGEKVFLECVQDMDHENMFWYRQDPGLGLRLIYFSYDVKMKEKGDIPEGYSVSREKKERFSLILESASTNQTSMYLCASRTGDYEQYFGPGTRLTVT.

The V gene is TRBV30, the J gene TRBJ1-6; 9 bases map to TRBD1. The CDR3 runs to 15 residues. The V segment lost 2 bases and the J segment 10 bases; nucleotides outside the gene matches: 9. The germline V gene encodes CDR1 GTSNPN and CDR2 SVGIG (reference sequence). CDR3 nucleotides: TGTGCCTGGAGTTCCGGACAGGGGAGTTTGTCACCCCTCCACTTT. Its protein is CAWSSGQGSLSPLHF.

The chain uses TRBV6-5 and TRBJ1-2; D unclear. The CDR3 has 15 residues. The germline CDR1 and CDR2 sequences are MNHEY and SVGAGI. V gave up 7 bases and J gave up 0 bases, with 15 bases separating them. CDR3 nucleotide sequence: TGTGCCAGCACCACAGAGGGAAACGCTAACTATGGCTACACCTTC. Protein: CASTTEGNANYGYTF.

The rearrangement joins TRBV10-2 to TRBJ2-3; 8 bases align to TRBD1. Trimming cost V 4 bases and J 1 base; bases outside gene matches: 7. The germline gives CDR1 WSHSY, CDR2 SAAADI. This CDR3 is 16 amino acids long. CDR3 protein: CASSGPGTGRTDTQYF. CDR3 DNA sequence: TGCGCCAGCAGTGGACCCGGGACAGGACGCACAGATACGCAGTATTTT.

V gene TRBV19 combines with J gene TRBJ1-5, with TRBD1 as a possible D gene (5 bases). V gave up 6 bases and J gave up 0 bases, with 18 bases separating them. This CDR3 spans 17 amino acids. Germline V gives CDR1 LNHDA, CDR2 SQIVND (reference sequence). This chain's CDR3 is CASRPPLTGSSNQPQHF. In DNA, the CDR3 is TGTGCCAGTAGACCCCCTTTAACAGGATCTAGCAATCAGCCCCAGCATTTT.

This clone was seen only once. The chain uses TRBV5-8 and TRBJ1-1, with TRBD1 matching over 9 bases. The CDR3 runs to 14 residues. V gave up 4 bases and J gave up 5 bases; unmatched junction bases: 6. The germline V gene has CDR1 SGHTS and CDR2 YDEGEE. The CDR3 DNA sequence: TGTGCCAGCAGCCGGGACAGGGAACTAACTGAAGCTTTCTTT. The encoded protein is CASSRDRELTEAFF.

This clone showed up just once. V and J are TRBV11-2 and TRBJ2-6, with D perhaps matching TRBD1 (5 bases). The V gene lost 9 bases and the J gene lost 1 base, with 13 bases spanning the gap. Germline lookup yields CDR1 SGHAT and CDR2 FQNNGV. The CDR3 length is 15 residues. The CDR3 region is CARGHERSGANVLTF. CDR3 nucleotides: TGTGCCAGGGGGCATGAGAGATCTGGGGCCAACGTCCTGACTTTC. Supplemented by reference TRBV11-2 and TRBJ2-6, the full variable domain reads EAGVAQSPRYKIIEKRQSVAFWCNPISGHATLYWYQQILGQGPKLLIQFQNNGVVDDSQLPKDRFSAERLKGVDSTLKIQPAKLEDSAVYLCARGHERSGANVLTFGAGSRLTVL.

V gene TRBV6-5 combines with J gene TRBJ1-2; no definite D call. Germline V gives CDR1 MNHEY, CDR2 SVGAGI. The CDR3 runs to 14 residues. V lost 0 bases and J lost 6, with 11 bases in between. Here the CDR3 reads CASSYSNPINGYTF. In nucleotides, the CDR3 is TGTGCCAGCAGTTACTCTAACCCTATTAATGGCTACACCTTC.